One and the same sample provided the 15 T cell receptor beta chains below, sequenced in a study of Ad26.COV2.S vaccination and SARS-CoV-2 variants. Measured with immunoSEQ multiplex PCR; TCRdb has only the in-frame clones, and not every one. The data hold more than 350,000 clones, with 90% observed a single time. As for treatment: roughly 20 received Ad26.COV2.S at low or high dose, single or two shots; several received placebo; per-sample allocation not given. Day 63 following the first vaccine or placebo injection was when the samples were taken. This specimen consisted of peripheral blood, obtained in a trial of Ad26.COV2.S vaccine versus placebo. The receptors stem from a person between 18 and 59 years old who received the Ad26.COV2.S COVID-19 vaccine or a placebo.

This chain uses TRBV18 with TRBJ1-1, with TRBD1 as a possible D gene (6 bases). Trimming shortened V by 2 bases and J by 5 bases, and 15 bases separated the two germline ends. From germline, CDR1 is KGHSH and CDR2 LQKENI. The CDR3 is 15 amino acids. The CDR3 region has the DNA TGTGCCAGCTCACCAAAAACAGGGTCGAAAACTGAAGCTTTCTTT. This translates into CASSPKTGSKTEAFF.

The chain has TRBV9 and TRBJ1-3; no definite D call. Looked up from germline, CDR1 is SGDLS and CDR2 is YYNGEE. This CDR3 has 16 residues. V lost 4 bases to trimming and J lost 4 bases, with 18 bases between them. The CDR3 spells CASSPQRAGSGNTIYF. Here the CDR3 DNA reads TGTGCCAGCAGCCCACAGAGGGCAGGTAGCGGAAACACCATATATTTT.

The gene calls are TRBV7-9 and TRBJ2-3; TRBD2 matches at 8 bases. After removal of 5 bases from V and 0 bases from J, the junction contained 4 bases not matched to a gene. CDR3 length: 15 residues. CDR1 and CDR2 from the germline V gene are SEHNR and FQNEAQ (reference sequence). The CDR3 bases are TGTGCCAGCAGCCCGACTAGCGCCAGCACAGATACGCAGTATTTT. Protein sequence: CASSPTSASTDTQYF.

The CDR3 sequence is CASSRASFPETQYF. In DNA, the CDR3 is TGTGCCAGCAGTCGGGCTAGCTTCCCAGAGACCCAGTACTTC. The J gene is TRBJ2-5, the V gene TRBV5-4; D perhaps matches TRBD2 (5 bases). V was cut by 5 bases and J by 4 bases, with 15 bases left in between. The germline V gene encodes CDR1 SGHNT and CDR2 YYREEE (reference sequence). This CDR3 has 14 amino acids. Filled out from reference TRBV5-4 and TRBJ2-5, the complete variable domain reads ETGVTQSPTHLIKTRGQQVTLRCSSQSGHNTVSWYQQALGQGPQFIFQYYREEENGRGNFPPRFSGLQFPNYSSELNVNALELDDSALYLCASSRASFPETQYFGPGTRLLVL.

CDR3 sequence reads: CASSTPSSYNEQFF. In DNA form, the CDR3 reads TGTGCCAGCTCGACCCCCAGCTCCTACAATGAGCAGTTCTTC. This sequence joins TRBV28 and TRBJ2-1, with D hard to call. Looked up from germline, CDR1 is MDHEN and CDR2 is SYDVKM. The CDR3 has 14 residues. The V end lost 8 bases, the J end lost 0 bases, and 11 bases lay between the germline ends.

V and J are TRBV6-5 and TRBJ1-1; D gene unclear. Deletions cut 0 bases from V and 5 bases from J, with 13 bases between. This CDR3 comprises 15 residues. Germline assignment: CDR1 MNHEY and CDR2 SVGAGI. CDR3 nucleotides: TGTGCCAGCAGTTACTCGTACACCCTTGGGACTGAAGCTTTCTTT. Translated, it gives CASSYSYTLGTEAFF.

The chain links TRBV2 to TRBJ1-5; TRBD1 matches 7 bases. The V segment lost 7 bases and the J segment 7 bases; nucleotides outside the gene matches: 7. CDR1 and CDR2 from the germline V gene are SNHLY and FYNNEI. The CDR3 runs 13 residues. CDR3 coding DNA: TGTGCCAGCACCCAGGGGGTGGAACAGCCCCAGCATTTT. Protein product: CASTQGVEQPQHF.

This clone has a single count. The chain links TRBV19 to TRBJ1-5, with TRBD1 identical over 7 bases. The length of the CDR3 is 15 residues. Germline CDR1 reads LNHDA; CDR2 reads SQIVND (reference sequence). With 2 bases clipped from V and 4 bases from J, the junction kept 5 bases outside the gene matches. The CDR3 bases are TGTGCCAGTAGTATAAGTTTACAGGGGAATCAGCCCCAGCATTTT. It yields the protein CASSISLQGNQPQHF.

There are a few counts of this clone. V usage is TRBV7-8 and J usage is TRBJ2-2; 10 bases line up with TRBD2. The CDR3 runs to 16 residues. Germline trimming cut 8 bases from V and 0 bases from J; bases unmatched to any gene: 6. Germline V lookup: CDR1 SGHVS, CDR2 FQNEAQ. The CDR3 DNA reads as TGTGCCAGCGGGCCTGGGACTAGCGCGAACACCGGGGAGCTGTTTTTT. Its translation is CASGPGTSANTGELFF.

As concerns this clone: The same CDR3 arises from other DNA sequences in this sample as well. The chain has TRBV5-4 and TRBJ2-2, with unresolved D. The CDR3 runs 13 residues. Trimming stripped 0 bases from V and 2 bases from J, with 2 bases between. Per the germline V gene, CDR1 is SGHNT and CDR2 is YYREEE (reference sequence). The CDR3 DNA sequence: TGTGCCAGCAGCTTGGCCAACACCGGGGAGCTGTTTTTT. Encoded protein: CASSLANTGELFF.

J is TRBJ2-6 and V is TRBV13, with D perhaps TRBD2 (6 bases). V was trimmed by 2 bases and J by 2 bases, leaving 13 bases between them. Germline V lookup: CDR1 PRHDT, CDR2 FYEKMQ (reference sequence). The CDR3 spans 17 residues. The CDR3 DNA reads as TGTGCCAGCAGCTTAACTAGCCCCCTCGCTGGGGCCAACGTCCTGACTTTC. It specifies CASSLTSPLAGANVLTF.

J is TRBJ2-5 and V is TRBV7-2; D unresolved. The length of the CDR3 is 13 residues. V lost 5 bases and J 7 bases, leaving 14 bases between the germline ends. Germline-derived CDR1 and CDR2 are SGHTA and FQGNSA. CDR3 coding DNA: TGTGCCAGCAGCACCGACGCTGCCAGGACCCAGTACTTC. Protein product: CASSTDAARTQYF.

The chain recombines TRBV7-9 with TRBJ2-7, with TRBD1 matching 7 bases. The trim removed 4 bases at V and 2 bases at J, leaving 5 bases unmatched. The CDR3 has 14 residues. Germline lookup yields CDR1 SEHNR and CDR2 FQNEAQ (reference sequence). The CDR3 sequence is CASSSDRTTYEQYF. CDR3 nucleotide sequence: TGTGCCAGCAGCTCGGACAGGACAACCTACGAGCAGTACTTC.

The chain combines TRBV3-1 (or the pseudogene TRBV3-2) with TRBJ1-1; the match to TRBD1 covers 9 bases. Unmatched junction bases numbered 4, after V lost 6 bases and J lost 5 bases. Germline V CDR1 and CDR2: LGHDT, YNNKEL (reference sequence). CDR3 length: 13 residues. CDR3 amino acids: CASRQGAITEAFF. CDR3 DNA sequence: TGTGCCAGCAGACAGGGGGCCATAACTGAAGCTTTCTTT.

The gene calls are TRBV2 and TRBJ2-1; D is undetermined. This CDR3 is built from 11 residues. Per the germline V gene, CDR1 is SNHLY and CDR2 is FYNNEI. The V and J ends lost 0 bases and 13 bases respectively, with 7 bases between them. CDR3 sequence: CASSEALYQFF. CDR3 nucleotide sequence: TGTGCCAGCAGTGAAGCGCTTTACCAGTTCTTC.